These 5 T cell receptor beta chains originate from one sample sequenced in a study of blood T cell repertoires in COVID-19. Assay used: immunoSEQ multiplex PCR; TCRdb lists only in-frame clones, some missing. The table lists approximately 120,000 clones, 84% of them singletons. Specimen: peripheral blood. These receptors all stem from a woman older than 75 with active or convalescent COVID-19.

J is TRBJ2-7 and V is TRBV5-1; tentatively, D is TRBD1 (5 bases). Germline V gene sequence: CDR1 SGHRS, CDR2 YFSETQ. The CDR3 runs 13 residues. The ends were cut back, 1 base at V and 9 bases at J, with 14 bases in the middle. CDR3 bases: TGCGCCAGCAGCTTGAGGATCAGGGAAGGGCAGTACTTC. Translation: CASSLRIREGQYF.

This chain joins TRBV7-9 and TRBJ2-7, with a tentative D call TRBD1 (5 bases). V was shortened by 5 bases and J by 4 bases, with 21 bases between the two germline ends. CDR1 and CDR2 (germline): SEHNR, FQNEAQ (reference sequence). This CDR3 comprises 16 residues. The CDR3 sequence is CASSQYPSQGNYEQYF. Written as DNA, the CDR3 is TGTGCCAGCAGCCAATACCCCTCGCAGGGTAATTACGAGCAGTACTTC.

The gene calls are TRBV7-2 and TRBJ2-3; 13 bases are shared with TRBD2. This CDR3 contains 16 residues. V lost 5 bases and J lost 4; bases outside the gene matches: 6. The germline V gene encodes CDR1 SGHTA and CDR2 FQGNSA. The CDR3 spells CASSGRLAGGADTQYF. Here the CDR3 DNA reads TGTGCCAGCAGCGGACGACTAGCGGGAGGAGCAGATACGCAGTATTTT.

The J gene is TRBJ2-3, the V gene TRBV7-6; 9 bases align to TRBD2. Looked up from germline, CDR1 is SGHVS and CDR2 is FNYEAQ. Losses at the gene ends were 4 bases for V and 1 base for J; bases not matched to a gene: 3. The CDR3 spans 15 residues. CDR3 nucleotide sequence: TGTGCCAGCAGCTCACGGACTAGCGGCACAGATACGCAGTATTTT. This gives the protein CASSSRTSGTDTQYF.

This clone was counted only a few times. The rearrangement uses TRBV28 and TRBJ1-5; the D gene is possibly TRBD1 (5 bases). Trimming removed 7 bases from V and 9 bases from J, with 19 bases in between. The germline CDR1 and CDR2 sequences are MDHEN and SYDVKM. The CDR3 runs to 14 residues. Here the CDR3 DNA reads TGTGCCAGCAAAAAAGCATTCCAGGGAGGGCCCCAGCATTTT. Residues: CASKKAFQGGPQHF.